These 8 T cell receptor beta chains came from one sample sequenced in a study of blood T cells in healthy people across ages. Primers used in a second PCR of roughly 6 to 11 cycles were a sample-barcoded 5' primer and a J-beta primer mix. TCRdb independently ran MiXCR on the 5' RACE reads; one entry per CDR3 protein. The repertoire consists of about 1.4 million distinct CDR3 sequences, with approximately 59% occurring once and the leading ten covering over 5.5%. The source material was blood. These receptor sequences come from a man between 18 and 35 years old in good health.

The rearrangement links TRBV27 to TRBJ1-2; D uncertain. Germline CDR1 and CDR2: MNHEY and SMNVEV (reference sequence). The CDR3 sequence is 14 residues long. Trimming shortened V by 5 bases and J by 3 bases, and 13 bases separated the two germline ends. DNA for the CDR3: TGTGCCAGCAGTGTAAGGGCAGGCGACTATGGCTACACCTTC. Its translation: CASSVRAGDYGYTF.

This clonotype was counted once. The chain couples TRBV3-1 to TRBJ2-3, with 9 bases identical to TRBD1. Germline values: CDR1 LGHDT, CDR2 YNNKEL (reference sequence). V shed 4 bases, J shed 0 bases, and the junction held 14 bases outside the gene matches. The length of the CDR3 is 19 residues. CDR3 in amino acids: CASSPSFLNRGLSTDTQYF. Here the CDR3 DNA reads TGTGCCAGCAGCCCTTCCTTCCTAAACAGGGGGCTGAGCACAGATACGCAGTATTTT.

This clonotype has only a few counts. The chain joins TRBV27 to TRBJ1-4, with D perhaps TRBD1 (5 bases). The germline V gene has CDR1 MNHEY and CDR2 SMNVEV (reference sequence). V dropped 3 bases and J dropped 10 bases, with 12 bases sitting between them. This CDR3 region has 13 residues. The CDR3, as DNA: TGTGCCAGCAGTTTGGGCAGGGTGGGAAAACTGTTTTTT. The encoded protein is CASSLGRVGKLFF.

The J gene is TRBJ2-3, the V gene TRBV27; D perhaps matches TRBD2 (5 bases). V was shortened by 3 bases and J by 7 bases, with 14 bases between the two germline ends. Germline CDR1 is MNHEY and CDR2 is SMNVEV (reference sequence). CDR3 length equals 14 residues. The CDR3 here is CASSLVAGMNTQYF. DNA of the CDR3: TGTGCCAGCAGTTTGGTAGCCGGGATGAATACGCAGTATTTT.

V is TRBV6-1 and J is TRBJ1-1; a possible D gene is TRBD1 (5 bases). Trimming left V 8 bases short and J 0 bases short, with 22 bases between. Looked up from germline, CDR1 is MNHNS and CDR2 is SASEGT. This CDR3 has 17 amino acids. CDR3 sequence (DNA): TGTGCCAGCTCATTCTGGGGTAGAGGGGACTTGAACACTGAAGCTTTCTTT. Its translation is CASSFWGRGDLNTEAFF.

The chain joins TRBV3-1 to TRBJ1-2; the match to TRBD1 covers 12 bases. Germline trimming cut 1 base from V and 7 bases from J; bases unmatched to any gene: 4. CDR3 length equals 15 residues. Germline V gene data show CDR1 as LGHDT and CDR2 as YNNKEL (reference sequence). In DNA form, the CDR3 reads TGTGCCAGCAGCCAAGCCGGGACAGGGGGCTTTGGCTACACCTTC. It translates to CASSQAGTGGFGYTF. The full variable domain, completed using reference TRBV3-1 and TRBJ1-2, is DTAVSQTPKYLVTQMGNDKSIKCEQNLGHDTMYWYKQDSKKFLKIMFSYNNKELIINETVPNRFSPKSPDKAHLNLHINSLELGDSAVYFCASSQAGTGGFGYTFGSGTRLTVV.

The V and J genes are TRBV4-1 and TRBJ2-1; TRBD1 matches 7 bases. Trimming at V came to 6 bases and at J to 6 bases, leaving 14 bases not matched to a gene. The CDR3 contains 16 residues. In germline, CDR1 is MGHRA, CDR2 YSYEKL. The CDR3 nucleotides are TGCGCCAGCAGGACCCCCGGGACAGCGGCGAGCAATGAGCAGTTCTTC. It encodes CASRTPGTAASNEQFF.

The chain uses TRBV13 and TRBJ2-3; 13 bases match TRBD2. This CDR3 contains 18 residues. J lost 0 bases, V lost 5 bases, and 8 bases had no gene match. Germline V gene sequence: CDR1 PRHDT, CDR2 FYEKMQ (reference sequence). As DNA, the CDR3 is TGTGCCAGCAGCCCCGGACTAGCGGGGGACTCTAGCACAGATACGCAGTATTTT. It codes for CASSPGLAGDSSTDTQYF.